The 26 T cell receptor beta chains in this list originate from one sample, sequenced in a study of regulatory T cells in long-lasting Graves disease. In building TCR beta libraries, iRepertoire HTBI primers were used together with Arm-PCR of CDR3 regions. TCRdb independently ran MiXCR on the multiplex PCR reads; one entry per CDR3 protein. The repertoire holds over 350,000 distinct CDR3 sequences, with 15% as singletons. Documented time point: newly diagnosed GD, antithyroid drugs for less than 3 months. PBMCs were the source of the RNA used for TCR sequencing. These records were also assigned to another study, of T cells in Graves' hyperthyroidism and ophthalmopathy.

The input for sequencing was peripheral blood mononuclear cells (PBMCs), taken at new diagnosis, from a patient treated with antithyroid drugs. The receptors derive from a woman between 40 and 50 years old with Graves disease.

V and J are TRBV9 and TRBJ2-5; 14 bases are a match to TRBD2. Trimming cost V 0 bases and J 3 bases; bases outside gene matches: 4. The CDR3 has 17 residues. Germline V lookup: CDR1 SGDLS, CDR2 YYNGEE. In nucleotides, the CDR3 is TGTGCCAGCAGCGTAGTGAAGGGACTAGCGGGAGAAGAGACCCAGTACTTC. Residues: CASSVVKGLAGEETQYF.

CDR3 sequence reads: CATSGGADTQYF. The CDR3 DNA reads TGTGCCACCTCGGGAGGGGCAGATACGCAGTATTTT. This chain joins TRBV7-9 and TRBJ2-3; 8 bases agree with TRBD2. In germline, CDR1 is SEHNR, CDR2 FQNEAQ (reference sequence). The CDR3 consists of 12 residues. The trim removed 10 bases at V and 4 bases at J, leaving 4 bases unmatched.

This clonotype was observed a few times. The chain carries TRBV6-1 and TRBJ1-1; no clear D. Trimming took off 6 bases at V and 2 bases at J, with 16 bases between the two ends. This CDR3 is built from 15 residues. Germline values: CDR1 MNHNS, CDR2 SASEGT. As DNA, the CDR3 is TGTGCCAGCAGATCTATTCGCTGGGGTAACACTGAAGCTTTCTTT. Encoded protein: CASRSIRWGNTEAFF.

At least ten counts were recorded for this clonotype. This sequence joins TRBV20-1 and TRBJ2-5; D possibly corresponds to TRBD2 (6 bases). Germline V gene sequence: CDR1 DFQATT, CDR2 SNEGSKA (reference sequence). CDR3 length: 14 amino acids. V was shortened by 4 bases and J by 1 base, with 13 bases between the two germline ends. As DNA, the CDR3 is TGCAGTGCTATAGACGGGAGCCCCCAAGAGACCCAGTACTTC. Translating it yields CSAIDGSPQETQYF.

Many counts were recorded for this clonotype. The rearrangement joins TRBV19 to TRBJ1-5; 12 nucleotides line up with TRBD1. Unmatched junction bases numbered 9, after V lost 4 bases and J lost 2 bases. Germline V gene sequence: CDR1 LNHDA, CDR2 SQIVND (reference sequence). This CDR3 is built from 18 residues. The CDR3 DNA sequence: TGTGCCAGTAGTACTCCGGGACAGGGGGCGATGGGCAATCAGCCCCAGCATTTT. It is translated as CASSTPGQGAMGNQPQHF.

The rearrangement joins TRBV19 to TRBJ2-3, with a possible D match to TRBD2 (5 bases). There are 13 residues in the CDR3. CDR1 and CDR2 from the germline V gene are LNHDA and SQIVND (reference sequence). For the CDR3, the DNA is TGTGGCACCAGCGGAACCTTCACAGATACGCAGTATTTT. Protein sequence: CGTSGTFTDTQYF.

This clonotype was detected many times. J is TRBJ2-7 and V is TRBV11-2; TRBD1 agrees at 8 bases. The CDR3 consists of 15 residues. Per the germline V gene, CDR1 is SGHAT and CDR2 is FQNNGV. The J segment lost 2 bases and the V segment lost 2 bases, leaving 5 bases of the junction unmatched. The CDR3 bases are TGTGCCAGCAGCTTAACGGGGACAGGACCCTACGAGCAGTACTTC. This sequence encodes CASSLTGTGPYEQYF.

This clonotype was seen a few times. The chain carries TRBV4-3 and TRBJ2-1; weak D call: TRBD2 (5 bases). Germline lookup yields CDR1 LGHNA and CDR2 YSLEER. The CDR3 length is 17 residues. With 1 base removed from V and 7 bases from J, the gap between germline ends came to 20 bases. CDR3 residues: CASSQALDYHSGNEQFF. CDR3 nucleotide sequence: TGCGCCAGCAGCCAAGCCCTCGACTACCACTCGGGGAATGAGCAGTTCTTC.

The table lists this clonotype with many counts. The genes are TRBV28 and TRBJ2-7, with 7 positions matching TRBD2. The CDR3 contains 15 residues. The germline CDR1 and CDR2 sequences are MDHEN and SYDVKM. With 5 bases clipped from V and 2 bases from J, the junction kept 9 bases outside the gene matches. The CDR3 DNA reads as TGTGCCAGCAGTCAGTGGGGGGGAAATCCCTACGAGCAGTACTTC. Amino acid sequence: CASSQWGGNPYEQYF.

This clonotype showed up many times. The chain combines TRBV27 with TRBJ2-7, with D uncertain. Germline-derived CDR1 and CDR2 are MNHEY and SMNVEV (reference sequence). The CDR3 has 13 residues. Trimming left V 8 bases short and J 2 bases short, with 13 bases between. CDR3 sequence: CASGIRGAYEQYF. For the CDR3, the DNA is TGTGCCAGCGGTATCAGAGGAGCCTACGAGCAGTACTTC.

Concerning this clonotype: This may arise from a read error, as a much more abundant clone is one base away. This is likely a read error, given that the CDR3 carries no conserved phenylalanine or tryptophan at its end. This chain joins TRBV12-3 or TRBV12-4 and TRBJ2-1, with 9 bases lining up with TRBD2. V lost 4 bases and J lost 5; bases outside the gene matches: 6. The CDR3 has 15 residues. This CDR3 reads CASSWLAGVDNEQFL. In DNA, the CDR3 is TGTGCCAGCAGTTGGTTAGCGGGAGTCGACAATGAGCAGTTCTTA.

V gene TRBV5-1 combines with J gene TRBJ2-1; 14 bases match TRBD2. The germline gives CDR1 SGHRS, CDR2 YFSETQ. The CDR3 spans 19 residues. V gave up 5 bases and J gave up 1 base; unmatched junction bases: 11. The CDR3 DNA is TGCGCCAGCAGGCCCATCGGGACTAGCGGGAGCAGATCCTACAATGAGCAGTTCTTC. Protein: CASRPIGTSGSRSYNEQFF.

Ten or more counts support this clonotype. J is TRBJ2-3 and V is TRBV20-1, with D tentatively TRBD2 (6 bases). This CDR3 spans 10 amino acids. Germline V lookup: CDR1 DFQATT, CDR2 SNEGSKA (reference sequence). The V end was cut by 7 bases, the J end by 11 bases, with 13 bases between. The CDR3, as DNA: TGCAGTGTAGGAGGGAGCGGGCAGTATTTT. Translation gives CSVGGSGQYF.

This clonotype has a count of ten or more. This chain joins TRBV2 and TRBJ2-1; D uncertain. The CDR3 has 13 amino acids. V was trimmed by 4 bases and J by 8 bases, leaving 12 bases between them. Per the germline V gene, CDR1 is SNHLY and CDR2 is FYNNEI. CDR3 DNA sequence: TGTGCCAGCAGTGCCGACGGCCTCGATGAGCAGTTCTTC. This encodes CASSADGLDEQFF. Filled out from reference TRBV2 and TRBJ2-1, the complete variable domain reads EPEVTQTPSHQVTQMGQEVILRCVPISNHLYFYWYRQILGQKVEFLVSFYNNEISEKSEIFDDQFSVERPDGSNFTLKIRSTKLEDSAMYFCASSADGLDEQFFGPGTRLTVL.

This clonotype was seen a handful of times. Here the CDR3 reads CASSQDSPRTGQNQPQHF. CDR3 nucleotides: TGTGCCAGCAGCCAAGATTCCCCCCGGACAGGTCAAAATCAGCCCCAGCATTTT. This chain uses TRBV3-1 with TRBJ1-5; 7 bases are shared with TRBD1. The junction had 12 bases not matched to a gene; V was cut back by 0 bases and J by 4 bases. Per the germline V gene, CDR1 is LGHDT and CDR2 is YNNKEL (reference sequence). The CDR3 is 18 amino acids.

This clonotype occurred many times. The chain joins TRBV2 to TRBJ2-5, with 9 positions matching TRBD2. Germline lookup yields CDR1 SNHLY and CDR2 FYNNEI. Trimming cost V 7 bases and J 1 base; bases outside gene matches: 7. The CDR3 runs to 15 residues. CDR3 sequence: CASKLREGPQETQYF. The DNA for the CDR3 is TGTGCCAGCAAGTTGCGGGAGGGCCCCCAAGAGACCCAGTACTTC.

The chain has TRBV11-2 and TRBJ2-5, with unresolved D. V lost 4 bases and J lost 5, with 14 bases in between. CDR1 and CDR2 from the germline V gene are SGHAT and FQNNGV. There are 14 residues in the CDR3. The CDR3 is CASSYSTVAETQYF. In nucleotides, the CDR3 is TGTGCCAGCAGCTACTCCACCGTCGCTGAGACCCAGTACTTC.

This clonotype was counted a few times. The chain combines TRBV27 with TRBJ1-1; D is possibly TRBD1 (6 bases). Germline V lookup: CDR1 MNHEY, CDR2 SMNVEV (reference sequence). The CDR3 length is 13 residues. The V and J ends lost 5 bases and 6 bases respectively, with 13 bases between them. The CDR3 spells CASSTTGFAEAFF. In nucleotides, the CDR3 is TGTGCCAGCAGTACAACAGGGTTTGCTGAAGCTTTCTTT.

This clonotype has just one count. This may come from a read error, since a much larger clone is one base off. The chain joins TRBV6-2 or TRBV6-3 to TRBJ2-7, with TRBD1 identical over 7 bases. This CDR3 has 15 residues. From germline, CDR1 is MNHEY and CDR2 SVGEGT. V dropped 8 bases and J dropped 3; count of bases not matched to a gene: 13. CDR3 sequence reads: CASGENRDSYYEQYF. The CDR3 DNA follows: TGTGCCAGCGGTGAAAACCGGGACAGCTACTACGAGCAGTACTTC.

The chain links TRBV4-1 to TRBJ2-1, with D perhaps matching TRBD2 (5 bases). The J call may be faulty, since TRBJ2-5 better matches the DNA end. This CDR3 comprises 15 residues. The germline CDR1 and CDR2 sequences are MGHRA and YSYEKL. Here the CDR3 reads CASSQELEGQETQYF. The CDR3 nucleotides are TGCGCCAGCAGCCAAGAGTTAGAGGGCCAAGAGACCCAGTACTTC.

This clonotype was detected a few times. The chain carries TRBV28 and TRBJ2-1; 8 bases map to TRBD1. CDR1 is MDHEN and CDR2 is SYDVKM in the germline V gene. Losses at the gene ends were 4 bases for V and 8 bases for J; bases not matched to a gene: 10. The CDR3 is 15 residues long. The CDR3 nucleotides read TGTGCCAGCAGTTCCCCAGGGGGCCTTAGAGATGAGCAGTTCTTC. Translated: CASSSPGGLRDEQFF.

This clonotype appeared a few times. V and J are TRBV6-1 and TRBJ2-5; tentative D call: TRBD1 (6 bases). CDR1 and CDR2 (germline): MNHNS, SASEGT. Trimming shortened V by 6 bases and J by 5 bases, and 19 bases separated the two germline ends. The CDR3 consists of 15 residues. This CDR3 is CASSRGSPPRETQYF. DNA for the CDR3: TGTGCCAGCAGCAGGGGCAGCCCCCCGAGGGAGACCCAGTACTTC.

This clonotype was detected only a few times. This chain's CDR3 is CASSPRLVEAGELFF. The CDR3 DNA reads as TGTGCCAGCAGCCCGAGACTAGTGGAGGCCGGGGAGCTGTTTTTT. J is TRBJ2-2 and V is TRBV7-2, with D possibly TRBD2 on 6 matching bases. V lost 5 bases to trimming and J lost 6 bases, with 16 bases between them. The CDR3 loop spans 15 amino acids. The germline V gene encodes CDR1 SGHTA and CDR2 FQGNSA.

This clonotype has a count of ten or more. A read error may produce the germline difference seen at one junction end. V and J are TRBV2 and TRBJ1-1; D unclear. Germline V gives CDR1 SNHLY, CDR2 FYNNEI. The CDR3 totals 8 residues. The CDR3: CASNEAFF. CDR3 DNA sequence: TGTGCCAGCAATGAAGCTTTCTTT.

The gene calls are TRBV2 and TRBJ2-6; unclear D gene. Germline V gene data show CDR1 as SNHLY and CDR2 as FYNNEI. This CDR3 has 14 residues. Trimming took off 8 bases at V and 0 bases at J, with 8 bases between the two ends. The CDR3 nucleotides are TGTGCCAGCCGCCTCACCTCTGGGGCCAACGTCCTGACTTTC. The encoded protein is CASRLTSGANVLTF.

Many counts were recorded for this clonotype. Here the CDR3 reads CSARETGGSNSPLHF. The CDR3 coding sequence is TGCAGTGCTAGAGAGACAGGGGGCAGTAATTCACCCCTCCACTTT. The V call is TRBV20-1, the J call TRBJ1-6; 10 nucleotides line up with TRBD1. The CDR3 loop spans 15 amino acids. V shed 0 bases, J shed 6 bases, and the junction held 2 bases outside the gene matches. Germline CDR1 is DFQATT and CDR2 is SNEGSKA (reference sequence).